Sequencing of this T cell receptor beta chain was carried out in a study of CD8 T cells in Susac syndrome. Study-level findings and limits: Acknowledgment was made by the study that its TCR sequencing and HLA analysis involved a relatively small number of individuals.

This clonotype was seen only a few times. Its antigen remains unidentified. Sequencing of TCR beta drew on CD8+ and CD4+ T cells from blood. TEMRA cells were FACS-enriched, and CD8+ and CD4+ T cells were isolated negatively. From germline, CDR1 is PRHDT and CDR2 FYEKMQ (reference sequence). The CDR3 consists of 15 residues. The germline V and J ends were trimmed by 0 bases and 0 bases, with 7 bases remaining between them. Random hexamers were used to reverse transcribe the RNA input (about 0.5 to 1 ug). Amplification of TCR beta CDR3 across 54 Vbeta and 13 Jbeta was performed with immunoSEQ multiplex PCR. TCRdb processed the immunoSEQ multiplex PCR reads anew with MiXCR; each CDR3 protein has one entry. The sample includes about 200,000 distinct CDR3 sequences, roughly nine tenths seen only once; the top ten take approximately 0.13%.

Material: CD8+ T cells from PBMCs. The chain couples TRBV13 to TRBJ2-3, with D unclear. This TCR came from a human donor with multiple sclerosis. The CDR3 region has the DNA TGTGCCAGCAGCTTAGGGGCCCCAAGCACAGATACGCAGTATTTT. Its translation: CASSLGAPSTDTQYF. Full variable domain (missing parts from reference TRBV13 and TRBJ2-3): AAGVIQSPRHLIKEKRETATLKCYPIPRHDTVYWYQQGPGQDPQFLISFYEKMQSDKGSIPDRFSAQQFSDYHSELNMSSLELGDSALYFCASSLGAPSTDTQYFGPGTRLTVL.